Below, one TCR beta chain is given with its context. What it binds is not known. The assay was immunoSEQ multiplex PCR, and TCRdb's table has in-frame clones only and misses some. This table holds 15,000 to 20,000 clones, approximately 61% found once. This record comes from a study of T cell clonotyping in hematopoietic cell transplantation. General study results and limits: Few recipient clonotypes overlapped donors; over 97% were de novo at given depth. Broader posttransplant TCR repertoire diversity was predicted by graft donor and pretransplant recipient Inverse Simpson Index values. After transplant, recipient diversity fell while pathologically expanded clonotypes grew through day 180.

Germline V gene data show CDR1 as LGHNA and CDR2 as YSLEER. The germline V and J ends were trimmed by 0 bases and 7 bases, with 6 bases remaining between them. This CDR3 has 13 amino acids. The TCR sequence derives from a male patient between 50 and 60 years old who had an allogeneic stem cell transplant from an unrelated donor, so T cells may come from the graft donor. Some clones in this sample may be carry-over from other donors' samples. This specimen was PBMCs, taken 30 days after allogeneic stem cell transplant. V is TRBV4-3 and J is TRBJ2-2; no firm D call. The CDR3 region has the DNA TGCGCCAGCAGCCAAGAAGGTTACGGGGAGCTGTTTTTT. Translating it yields CASSQEGYGELFF.